A selection of T cell receptor beta chains follows, all from one sample in a study of post-analysis software for immune sequencing data. Using its own MiXCR run on the PCR reads, TCRdb lists one record per CDR3 protein. The data hold about 760,000 distinct CDR3 sequences, with about 27% observed a single time. The material sequenced was blood. Every receptor here comes from a girl under 18 with multiple sclerosis. The CDR3 runs from the conserved cysteine through the conserved F or W. Fields, in order: J gene, D gene, clone size, V gene, CDR3 protein, CDR3 DNA. The D gene is left open where the match is weak. Not every row has a clone size; where given, it reads once, few, many or a size class.

>TRBJ2-7|TRBD2|many|TRBV5-1
CASSFQAGGGRDEQYF
TGCGCCAGCAGCTTTCAAGCGGGAGGTGGGCGAGACGAGCAGTACTTC
>TRBJ2-5|NA|many|TRBV13
CASASRKETQYF
TGTGCCAGCGCATCAAGGAAAGAGACCCAGTACTTC
>TRBJ2-1|NA|few|TRBV7-2
CASSPFGSARYNEQFF
TGTGCCAGCAGCCCGTTCGGGAGCGCCCGCTACAATGAGCAGTTCTTC
>TRBJ1-5|NA|few|TRBV11-2
CASSSAGTSYQPQHF
TGTGCCAGCAGCTCGGCCGGGACGTCATATCAGCCCCAGCATTTT
>TRBJ2-2|NA|NA|TRBV20-1
CSERSATGELFF
TGCAGTGAGCGGAGTGCCACCGGGGAGCTGTTTTTT
>TRBJ2-1|NA|NA|TRBV5-1
CASSERWSSYNEQFF
TGCGCCAGCAGCGAGCGGTGGAGCTCCTACAATGAGCAGTTCTTC
>TRBJ2-1|NA|NA|TRBV3-1
CASSQDLSVAGVNEQFF
TGTGCCAGCAGCCAAGATTTGTCGGTAGCTGGGGTCAATGAGCAGTTCTTC
>TRBJ1-2|NA|NA|TRBV7-2
CASTRGGAGNYGYTF
TGTGCCAGCACAAGAGGAGGGGCAGGAAACTATGGCTACACCTTC
>TRBJ1-2|NA|NA|TRBV20-1
CSARIAGRSYGYTF
TGCAGTGCTAGAATAGCGGGGCGCAGCTATGGCTACACCTTC
>TRBJ2-2|TRBD2|NA|TRBV24-1
CATSDQGLAGGTGELFF
TGTGCCACCAGTGATCAGGGACTAGCGGGAGGCACCGGGGAGCTGTTTTTT
>TRBJ1-2|NA|few|TRBV11-2
CASSGGRVYGYTF
TGTGCCAGCAGCGGTGGCCGGGTCTATGGCTACACCTTC
>TRBJ2-1|NA|NA|TRBV7-2
CASSLIASRMDEQFF
TGTGCCAGCAGCTTAATTGCCTCCCGTATGGATGAGCAGTTCTTC
>TRBJ2-2|TRBD1|NA|TRBV13
CASSYPQGANTGELFF
TGTGCCAGCAGCTACCCACAGGGGGCGAACACCGGGGAGCTGTTTTTT
>TRBJ2-1|TRBD2|NA|TRBV5-1
CASSLLAGGLNEQFF
TGCGCCAGCAGCTTACTAGCGGGAGGGCTGAATGAGCAGTTCTTC
>TRBJ2-1|TRBD2|NA|TRBV11-2
CASSLSGTSPHNEQFF
TGTGCCAGCAGCTTAAGCGGGACTAGCCCCCACAATGAGCAGTTCTTC
>TRBJ2-3|TRBD2|few|TRBV7-9
CASGGGDTQYF
TGTGCCAGCGGGGGGGGTGATACGCAGTATTTT
>TRBJ2-1|NA|many|TRBV20-1
CSASGGAYNEQFF
TGCAGTGCTAGCGGGGGCGCGTACAATGAGCAGTTCTTC
>TRBJ2-3|TRBD2|NA|TRBV20-1
CSARPLTSGSTDTQYF
TGCAGTGCTAGACCCCTGACTAGCGGGAGCACAGATACGCAGTATTTT
>TRBJ2-1|NA|few|TRBV3-1
CASSQQSYNEQFF
TGTGCCAGCAGCCAACAGTCCTACAATGAGCAGTTCTTC
>TRBJ2-7|TRBD1|NA|TRBV4-3
CASSRDRGSTYEQYF
TGCGCCAGCAGCCGAGACAGGGGGAGTACCTACGAGCAGTACTTC
>TRBJ2-1|TRBD2|few|TRBV4-3
CASSQTESGRWYEQFF
TGCGCCAGCAGCCAAACCGAAAGCGGGAGATGGTATGAGCAGTTCTTC
>TRBJ2-1|NA|NA|TRBV20-1
CSAPGLVGNEQFF
TGCAGTGCCCCCGGTTTAGTCGGCAATGAGCAGTTCTTC
>TRBJ2-7|NA|NA|TRBV6-2/TRBV6-3
CASSKSIEGLYYEQYF
TGTGCCAGCAGTAAAAGCATAGAGGGACTTTACTACGAGCAGTACTTC
>TRBJ2-4|NA|NA|TRBV27
CASSPTVGKNIQYF
TGTGCCAGCAGTCCGACAGTGGGCAAAAACATTCAGTACTTC
>TRBJ2-7|NA|few|TRBV7-2
CASSLTPSYEQYF
TGTGCCAGCAGCTTAACCCCAAGTTACGAGCAGTACTTC
>TRBJ2-4|NA|NA|TRBV9
CASSRSGSGTSEQYF
TGTGCCAGCAGTCGAAGCGGGTCCGGGACTTCAGAGCAGTACTTC
>TRBJ2-3|NA|NA|TRBV5-1
CASSSRTVASTDTQYF
TGCGCCAGCAGCTCCAGGACGGTCGCTAGCACAGATACGCAGTATTTT
>TRBJ2-1|TRBD2|NA|TRBV11-2
CASSLEAFRLANPYNEQFF
TGTGCCAGCAGCTTAGAGGCTTTTCGACTAGCGAATCCGTACAATGAGCAGTTCTTC
>TRBJ2-3|NA|many|TRBV29-1
CSVEGGSTDTQYF
TGCAGCGTTGAGGGCGGGAGCACAGATACGCAGTATTTT
>TRBJ2-7|NA|few|TRBV10-3
CAIGGRNEQYF
TGTGCCATCGGGGGGAGGAACGAGCAGTACTTC
>TRBJ2-1|TRBD2|NA|TRBV7-2
CASSPRGRSGSYNEQFF
TGTGCCAGCAGCCCGCGCGGGAGGAGCGGGAGTTATAATGAGCAGTTCTTC
>TRBJ1-5|NA|few|TRBV24-1
CATSDSGLQPQHF
TGTGCCACCAGTGATTCAGGGCTCCAGCCCCAGCATTTT
>TRBJ2-1|NA|NA|TRBV7-8
CASSLDSGEVSNEQFF
TGTGCCAGCAGCTTAGATAGCGGAGAGGTCTCCAATGAGCAGTTCTTC
>TRBJ2-1|NA|NA|TRBV7-3
CASLISAGSHEQFF
TGTGCCAGCTTAATATCCGCAGGGTCGCATGAGCAGTTCTTC
>TRBJ2-1|NA|NA|TRBV6-5
CASREGPYNEQFF
TGTGCCAGCAGAGAGGGACCCTACAATGAGCAGTTCTTC
>TRBJ2-4|TRBD1|few|TRBV29-1
CSVEDRGTIQYF
TGCAGCGTGGAAGACAGGGGTACCATTCAGTACTTC
>TRBJ2-7|TRBD1|NA|TRBV10-3
CTIRTGTDYEQYF
TGTACCATCAGAACCGGGACAGACTACGAGCAGTACTTC
>TRBJ2-1|NA|NA|TRBV20-1
CSARFYNEQFF
TGCAGTGCTCGATTTTACAATGAGCAGTTCTTC
>TRBJ2-1|NA|NA|TRBV7-6
CASSLVGAGIWLSDEQFF
TGTGCCAGCAGCTTAGTTGGGGCGGGGATTTGGTTGAGTGATGAGCAGTTCTTC
>TRBJ2-3|TRBD2|NA|TRBV18
CASSPRRELEYF
TGTGCCAGCTCACCAAGGCGGGAGTTGGAGTATTTT
>TRBJ2-6|NA|few|TRBV6-5
CASSYDTGPGANVLTF
TGTGCCAGCAGTTACGACACAGGGCCTGGGGCCAACGTCCTGACTTTC
>TRBJ1-1|NA|NA|TRBV12-3/TRBV12-4
CASSTGGQGAFF
TGTGCCAGCAGCACTGGGGGACAAGGAGCTTTCTTT
>TRBJ2-1|NA|few|TRBV6-5
CASSYLKGTYNEQFF
TGTGCCAGCAGTTACTTGAAGGGGACCTACAATGAGCAGTTCTTC
>TRBJ1-2|NA|NA|TRBV27
CASRRTLNRDYGYTF
TGTGCCAGCAGGCGAACCTTAAACAGGGACTATGGCTACACCTTC
>TRBJ2-7|NA|few|TRBV20-1
CSAVQAEQYF
TGCAGTGCTGTACAGGCCGAGCAGTACTTC
>TRBJ2-7|TRBD1|NA|TRBV6-5
CASIEGAGNYEQYF
TGTGCCAGCATAGAGGGGGCCGGTAACTACGAGCAGTACTTC